Listed below are T cell receptor beta chains from one sample, sequenced in a study of shared clonotypes between healthy human individuals. Clones were read by immunoSEQ multiplex PCR, and TCRdb kept only the in-frame ones, dropping some. The sample has hundreds of thousands of clones, about 95% seen once; the top ten hold 0.06%. Sequenced: naive CD4+ T cells sorted from blood. The receptors shown here come from a woman in her thirties in good health. The CDR3 runs from the conserved cysteine through the conserved F or W. Each record gives: D gene, V gene, J gene, clone size, CDR3 protein, CDR3 DNA. D genes are given only for firm matches. Rows give clone size only sometimes, using once, few, many, or a class for an expanded clone.

.	TRBV4-2	TRBJ1-5	.	CASSQESLGPQHF	TGTGCCAGCAGCCAAGAATCCCTTGGTCCCCAGCATTTT
TRBD1	TRBV18	TRBJ2-5	.	CASSPRQGAQTQYF	TGTGCCAGCTCACCACGCCAGGGGGCGCAGACCCAGTACTTC
.	TRBV11-1	TRBJ2-7	.	CASSSREGYEQYF	TGTGCCAGCAGCTCCCGAGAGGGCTACGAGCAGTACTTC
TRBD2	TRBV5-4	TRBJ2-1	.	CASSSGTSGYNEQFF	TGTGCCAGCAGCTCCGGGACTAGCGGCTACAATGAGCAGTTCTTC
TRBD1	TRBV4-1	TRBJ1-1	once	CASSHGGQGHTEAFF	TGCGCCAGCAGCCACGGGGGACAGGGGCACACTGAAGCTTTCTTT
TRBD2	TRBV18	TRBJ2-1	.	CASSPRATSGSYNEQFF	TGTGCCAGCTCACCACGGGCGACTAGCGGGAGCTACAATGAGCAGTTCTTC
.	TRBV7-2	TRBJ1-5	.	CASSRNGGWASNQPQHF	TGTGCCAGCAGCCGAAATGGGGGGTGGGCTAGCAATCAGCCCCAGCATTTT
TRBD2	TRBV6-6	TRBJ2-7	.	CASRASGLALEQYF	TGTGCCAGCAGGGCCTCGGGACTAGCGCTCGAGCAGTACTTC
.	TRBV28	TRBJ2-7	.	CASSIGASPYEQYF	TGTGCCAGCAGTATAGGAGCCAGCCCCTACGAGCAGTACTTC
.	TRBV10-1	TRBJ2-3	.	CASSGPQAGADTQYF	TGCGCCAGCAGCGGACCCCAGGCAGGGGCAGATACGCAGTATTTT
.	TRBV10-3	TRBJ1-4	.	CAISDQTSDGEKLFF	TGTGCCATCAGTGACCAAACCTCGGACGGTGAAAAACTGTTTTTT
.	TRBV5-1	TRBJ2-7	.	CASSSQGVKGTYEQYF	TGCGCCAGCAGCTCGCAGGGAGTGAAAGGAACCTACGAGCAGTACTTC
.	TRBV10-3	TRBJ1-3	.	CAIREEADAGNTIYF	TGTGCCATCAGAGAAGAGGCTGACGCTGGAAACACCATATATTTT
.	TRBV10-3	TRBJ1-1	.	CAISFERMNTEAFF	TGTGCCATCAGTTTTGAGAGGATGAACACTGAAGCTTTCTTT
TRBD2	TRBV4-1	TRBJ2-3	.	CASSQVIAGSRGTSTDTQYF	TGCGCCAGCAGCCAAGTTATAGCGGGATCTCGTGGAACTTCTACAGATACGCAGTATTTT
.	TRBV28	TRBJ2-6	.	CATEQASSSGANVLTF	TGTGCCACTGAACAGGCATCGAGCTCTGGGGCCAACGTCCTGACTTTC
.	TRBV7-9	TRBJ1-4	.	CASSLIRVEKLFF	TGTGCCAGCAGCTTAATAAGAGTCGAAAAACTGTTTTTT
TRBD1	TRBV7-9	TRBJ1-5	.	CASSRETTGSGQPQHF	TGTGCCAGCAGCCGGGAAACGACAGGGTCCGGTCAGCCCCAGCATTTT
TRBD2	TRBV18	TRBJ2-1	.	CASSPLAGGNEQFF	TGTGCCAGCTCACCACTAGCGGGAGGAAATGAGCAGTTCTTC
TRBD2	TRBV5-1	TRBJ2-7	.	CASSLETSGTYEQYF	TGCGCCAGCAGCTTAGAGACTAGCGGGACCTACGAGCAGTACTTC
TRBD2	TRBV4-1	TRBJ2-7	.	CASSQVGLAISYEQYF	TGCGCCAGCAGCCAAGTGGGACTAGCGATTTCCTACGAGCAGTACTTC
.	TRBV7-9	TRBJ2-5	.	CASSFQDSSETQYF	TGTGCCAGCAGCTTCCAGGACAGCTCCGAGACCCAGTACTTC
TRBD1	TRBV28	TRBJ1-5	.	CASGKGQGGGNQPQHF	TGTGCCAGCGGTAAGGGACAGGGGGGAGGCAATCAGCCCCAGCATTTT
TRBD2	TRBV7-9	TRBJ2-7	.	CASSQEPGLAGASYEQYF	TGTGCCAGCAGCCAAGAACCAGGACTAGCGGGCGCATCCTACGAGCAGTACTTC
.	TRBV11-2	TRBJ1-2	.	CASSFSEVDYGYTF	TGTGCCAGCAGCTTTTCCGAAGTAGATTATGGCTACACCTTC
.	TRBV6-6	TRBJ2-1	.	CASSYLVRDEQFF	TGTGCCAGCAGTTACTTAGTCCGCGATGAGCAGTTCTTC
TRBD2	TRBV7-9	TRBJ2-7	.	CASSLAPSGSLGYEQYF	TGTGCCAGCAGCTTAGCCCCTAGCGGGAGCTTAGGCTACGAGCAGTACTTC
.	TRBV19	TRBJ2-6	.	CASSARRGTGANVLTF	TGTGCCAGTAGCGCTCGGCGAGGGACTGGGGCCAACGTCCTGACTTTC